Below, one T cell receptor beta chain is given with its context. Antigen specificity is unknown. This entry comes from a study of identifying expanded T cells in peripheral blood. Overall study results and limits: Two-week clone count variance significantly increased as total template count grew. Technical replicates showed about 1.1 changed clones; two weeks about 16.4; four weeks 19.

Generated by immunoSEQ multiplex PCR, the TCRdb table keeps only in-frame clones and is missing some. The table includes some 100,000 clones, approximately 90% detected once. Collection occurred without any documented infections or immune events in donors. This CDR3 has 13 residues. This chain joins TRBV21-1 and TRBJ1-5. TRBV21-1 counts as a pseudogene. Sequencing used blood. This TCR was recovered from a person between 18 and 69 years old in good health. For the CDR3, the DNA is TGTGCCAGCACCAACAGGACCAATCAGCCCCAGCATTTT. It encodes CASTNRTNQPQHF.